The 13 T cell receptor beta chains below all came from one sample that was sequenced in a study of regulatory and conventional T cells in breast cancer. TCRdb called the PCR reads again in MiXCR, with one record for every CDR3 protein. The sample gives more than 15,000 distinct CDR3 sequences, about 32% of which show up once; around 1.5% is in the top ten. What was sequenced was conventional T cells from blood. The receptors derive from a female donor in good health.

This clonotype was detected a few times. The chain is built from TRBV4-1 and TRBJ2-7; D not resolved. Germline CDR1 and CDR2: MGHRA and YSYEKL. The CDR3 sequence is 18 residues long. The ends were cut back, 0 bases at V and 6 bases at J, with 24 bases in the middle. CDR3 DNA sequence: TGCGCCAGCAGCCAAGAATCGTTCCTGTCAGGAAACCAAGGCGAGCAGTACTTC. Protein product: CASSQESFLSGNQGEQYF.

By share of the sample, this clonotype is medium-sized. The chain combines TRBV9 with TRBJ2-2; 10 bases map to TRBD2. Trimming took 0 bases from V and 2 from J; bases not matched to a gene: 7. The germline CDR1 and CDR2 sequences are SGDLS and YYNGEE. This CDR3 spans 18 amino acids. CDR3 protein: CASSVGASGGLNTGELFF. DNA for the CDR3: TGTGCCAGCAGCGTAGGGGCTAGCGGGGGCCTAAACACCGGGGAGCTGTTTTTT.

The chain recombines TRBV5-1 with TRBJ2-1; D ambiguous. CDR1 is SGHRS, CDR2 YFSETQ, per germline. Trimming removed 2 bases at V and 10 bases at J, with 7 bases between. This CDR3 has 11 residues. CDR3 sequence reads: CASSLDLEQFF. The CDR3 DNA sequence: TGCGCCAGCAGCTTAGACCTGGAGCAGTTCTTC.

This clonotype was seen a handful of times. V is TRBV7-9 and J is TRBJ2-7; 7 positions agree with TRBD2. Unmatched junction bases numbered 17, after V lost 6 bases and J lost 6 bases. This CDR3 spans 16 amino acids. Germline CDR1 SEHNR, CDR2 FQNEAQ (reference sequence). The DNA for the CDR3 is TGTGCCAGCAGTCCTTTTGGGCGGGAGTCAAGTGCCGAGCAGTACTTC. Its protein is CASSPFGRESSAEQYF.

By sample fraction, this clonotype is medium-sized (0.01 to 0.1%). CDR3 nucleotides: TGTGCCAGCAGGAACACGGGGCTGAAGTCCCTTTTTAGGTCTGGAAACACCATATATTTT. As protein: CASRNTGLKSLFRSGNTIYF. The chain uses TRBV21-1 and TRBJ1-3. TRBV21-1 represents a pseudogene. This CDR3 comprises 20 residues.

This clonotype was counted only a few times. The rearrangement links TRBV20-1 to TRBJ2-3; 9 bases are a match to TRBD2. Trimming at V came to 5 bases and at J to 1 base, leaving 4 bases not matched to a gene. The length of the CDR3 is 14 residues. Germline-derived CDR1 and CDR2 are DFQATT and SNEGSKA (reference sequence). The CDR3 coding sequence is TGCAGTGCTCGATTAGCGGGGGGCACAGATACGCAGTATTTT. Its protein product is CSARLAGGTDTQYF.

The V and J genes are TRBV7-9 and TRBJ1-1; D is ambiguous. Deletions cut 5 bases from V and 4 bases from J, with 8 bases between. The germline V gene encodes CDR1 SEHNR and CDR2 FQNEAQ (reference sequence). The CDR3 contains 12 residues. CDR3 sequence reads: CASSHKTTEAFF. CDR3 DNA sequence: TGTGCCAGCAGCCATAAAACCACTGAAGCTTTCTTT.

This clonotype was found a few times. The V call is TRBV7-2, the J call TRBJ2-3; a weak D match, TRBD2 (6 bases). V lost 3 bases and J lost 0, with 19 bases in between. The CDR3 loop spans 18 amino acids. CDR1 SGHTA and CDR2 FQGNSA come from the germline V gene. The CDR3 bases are TGTGCCAGCAGCTTCCCCAGGGCGGGGTATCTTAGCACAGATACGCAGTATTTT. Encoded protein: CASSFPRAGYLSTDTQYF.

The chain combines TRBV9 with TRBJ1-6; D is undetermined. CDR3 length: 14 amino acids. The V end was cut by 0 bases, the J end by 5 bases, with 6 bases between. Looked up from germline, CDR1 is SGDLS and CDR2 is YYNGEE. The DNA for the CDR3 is TGTGCCAGCAGCGTAGTCTGGGATAATTCACCCCTCCACTTT. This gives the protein CASSVVWDNSPLHF.

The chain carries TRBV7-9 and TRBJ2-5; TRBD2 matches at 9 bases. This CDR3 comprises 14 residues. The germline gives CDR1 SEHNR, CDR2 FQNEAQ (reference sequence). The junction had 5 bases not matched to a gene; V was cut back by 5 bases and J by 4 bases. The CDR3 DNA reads TGTGCCAGCAGCCCGAGCGGGGGGCCAGAGACCCAGTACTTC. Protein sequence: CASSPSGGPETQYF.

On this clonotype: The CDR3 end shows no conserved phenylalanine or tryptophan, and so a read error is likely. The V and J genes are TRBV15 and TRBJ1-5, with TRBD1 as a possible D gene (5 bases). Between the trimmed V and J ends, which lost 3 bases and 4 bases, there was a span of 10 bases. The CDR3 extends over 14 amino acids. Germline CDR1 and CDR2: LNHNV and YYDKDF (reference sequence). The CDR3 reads CATSREQGNQPQHY. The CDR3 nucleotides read TGTGCCACCAGCAGGGAGCAGGGAAATCAGCCCCAGCATTAT.

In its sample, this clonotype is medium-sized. CDR3 loop: CASSPPGLAIPQFF. CDR3 coding DNA: TGTGCCAGCAGCCCCCCGGGACTAGCTATTCCGCAGTTCTTC. The chain employs TRBV7-2 and TRBJ2-1; 9 bases map to TRBD2. Germline values: CDR1 SGHTA, CDR2 FQGNSA. This CDR3 contains 14 residues. V shed 5 bases, J shed 12 bases, and the junction held 11 bases outside the gene matches.

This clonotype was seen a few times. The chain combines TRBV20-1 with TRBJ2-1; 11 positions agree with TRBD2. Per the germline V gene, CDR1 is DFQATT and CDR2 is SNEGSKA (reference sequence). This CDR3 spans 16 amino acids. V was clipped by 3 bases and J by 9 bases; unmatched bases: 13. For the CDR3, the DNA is TGCAGTGCTAGCCCCTCCGTAGCGGGGGGGCCCGGTGAGCAGTTCTTC. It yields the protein CSASPSVAGGPGEQFF.